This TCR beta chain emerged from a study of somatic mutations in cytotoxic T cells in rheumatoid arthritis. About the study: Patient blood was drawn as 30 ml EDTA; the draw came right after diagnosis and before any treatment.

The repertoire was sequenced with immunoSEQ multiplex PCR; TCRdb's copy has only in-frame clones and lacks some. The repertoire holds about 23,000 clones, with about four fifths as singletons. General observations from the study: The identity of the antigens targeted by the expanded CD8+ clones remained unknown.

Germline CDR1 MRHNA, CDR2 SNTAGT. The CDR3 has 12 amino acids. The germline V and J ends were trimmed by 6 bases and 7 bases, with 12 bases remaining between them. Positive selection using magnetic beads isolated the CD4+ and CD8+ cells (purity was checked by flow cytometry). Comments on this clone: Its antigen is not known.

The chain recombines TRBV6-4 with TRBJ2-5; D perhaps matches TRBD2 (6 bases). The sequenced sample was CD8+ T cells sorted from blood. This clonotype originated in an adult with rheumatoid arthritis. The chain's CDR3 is CASRRFGGTQYF. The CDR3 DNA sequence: TGTGCCAGCAGAAGATTCGGGGGGACCCAGTACTTC.